A selection of T cell receptor beta chains follows, all from one sample in a study of T cells in narcolepsy. Generated by immunoSEQ multiplex PCR, the TCRdb table keeps only in-frame clones and is missing some. This sample yields around 35,000 clones, of which roughly 80% are seen a single time; approximately 1% belongs to the top ten. Sequenced input: memory (CD45RA-) CD4+ T cells from blood. These receptors were taken from a human donor in good health. CDR3s include the opening cysteine and the closing phenylalanine or tryptophan. Each record gives: clone size, J gene, D gene, V gene, CDR3 protein, CDR3 DNA. The D gene is left open where the match is weak. Clone size appears in some rows only: once, few, many, or a class for an expanded clone.

>NA|TRBJ1-5|NA|TRBV27
CASTATGPAGNQPQHF
TGTGCCAGCACAGCGACAGGCCCGGCGGGCAATCAGCCCCAGCATTTT
>NA|TRBJ1-3|NA|TRBV28
CASHRSGSGNTIYF
TGTGCCAGCCACAGGTCGGGGTCTGGAAACACCATATATTTT
>NA|TRBJ2-7|NA|TRBV18
CASSLQGEQYF
TGTGCCAGCTCACTTCAGGGGGAGCAGTACTTC
>NA|TRBJ1-1|NA|TRBV7-7
CASSVLGAGTEAFF
TGTGCCAGCAGCGTTTTAGGAGCCGGAACTGAAGCTTTCTTT
>NA|TRBJ2-5|TRBD2|TRBV7-9
CASRPSGGSATQYF
TGTGCCAGCAGACCCTCGGGAGGTAGCGCGACCCAGTACTTC
>NA|TRBJ2-1|NA|TRBV20-1
CSARDVGPQFF
TGCAGTGCTAGAGATGTGGGACCTCAGTTCTTC
>NA|TRBJ2-1|NA|TRBV5-4
CASSGGTEYNEQFF
TGTGCCAGCAGCGGGGGGACGGAATACAATGAGCAGTTCTTC
>NA|TRBJ1-1|NA|TRBV5-6
CASSLRGNTEAFF
TGTGCCAGCAGCTTGAGGGGGAACACTGAAGCTTTCTTT
>few|TRBJ2-3|TRBD2|TRBV4-2
CASSVSGGGADTQYF
TGTGCCAGCAGCGTTAGCGGGGGGGGCGCAGATACGCAGTATTTT
>NA|TRBJ1-5|NA|TRBV10-2
CASSEPRQPQHF
TGCGCCAGCAGTGAGCCGCGGCAGCCCCAGCATTTT
>NA|TRBJ2-7|TRBD1|TRBV5-1
CASSGQGYEQYF
TGCGCCAGCAGTGGACAGGGTTACGAGCAGTACTTC
>NA|TRBJ2-7|NA|TRBV5-3
CARSGTTGGKDEQYF
TGTGCCAGAAGCGGAACGACAGGCGGGAAAGACGAGCAGTACTTC
>NA|TRBJ1-2|NA|TRBV19
CASSILANYGYTF
TGTGCCAGTAGTATACTGGCAAACTATGGCTACACCTTC
>once|TRBJ1-3|NA|TRBV9
CASSVGTPPDGNTIYF
TGTGCCAGCAGCGTAGGGACTCCCCCGGATGGAAACACCATATATTTT
>few|TRBJ1-6|NA|TRBV9
CASSSGGGNSPLHF
TGTGCCAGCAGCTCGGGGGGTGGGAATTCACCCCTCCACTTT
>NA|TRBJ1-2|NA|TRBV20-1
CSAPGFLSYTF
TGCAGTGCCCCAGGGTTTCTTAGCTACACCTTC
>NA|TRBJ2-1|NA|TRBV4-3
CASSQDRVREQFF
TGCGCCAGCAGCCAAGATCGCGTTAGGGAGCAGTTCTTC
>NA|TRBJ1-2|TRBD1|TRBV5-6
CASSFTGQGSGYTF
TGTGCCAGCAGCTTCACGGGACAGGGCTCTGGCTACACCTTC
>NA|TRBJ2-7|NA|TRBV11-3
CASSLIGAGGEQYF
TGTGCCAGCAGCTTAATAGGGGCCGGCGGCGAGCAGTACTTC
>NA|TRBJ1-6|NA|TRBV25-1
CASKSVAPGSPLHF
TGTGCCAGCAAATCGGTCGCCCCGGGGTCACCCCTCCACTTT
>NA|TRBJ1-1|TRBD1|TRBV6-4
CASSDPPDRGGTEAFF
TGTGCCAGCAGTGACCCGCCGGACAGGGGGGGCACTGAAGCTTTCTTT
>few|TRBJ2-1|TRBD2|TRBV4-3
CASSLMGGDEQFF
TGCGCCAGCAGCCTAATGGGGGGGGATGAGCAGTTCTTC
>NA|TRBJ2-6|TRBD1|TRBV7-8
CASSPWTGPGANVLTF
TGTGCCAGCAGCCCATGGACAGGGCCCGGGGCCAACGTCCTGACTTTC
>NA|TRBJ2-7|NA|TRBV6-6
CASGIRQTVTYEQYF
TGTGCCAGCGGCATTAGGCAGACAGTTACCTACGAGCAGTACTTC
>NA|TRBJ2-7|TRBD2|TRBV27
CASSFLAGEIPYEQYF
TGTGCCAGCAGTTTTTTAGCGGGGGAGATTCCCTACGAGCAGTACTTC
>NA|TRBJ2-2|NA|TRBV6-4
CASSDSGGELFF
TGTGCCAGCAGTGACTCGGGAGGGGAGCTGTTTTTT
>NA|TRBJ2-1|NA|TRBV29-1
CSVPLRAGGTTYPFF
TGCAGCGTTCCTCTTAGGGCAGGGGGGACTACCTATCCGTTCTTC
>NA|TRBJ2-3|TRBD2|TRBV4-2
CASSQRTSGGGDTQYF
TGTGCCAGCAGCCAACGGACTAGCGGGGGAGGGGATACGCAGTATTTT
>NA|TRBJ2-3|NA|TRBV4-3
CASSQDLGTGDTQYF
TGCGCCAGCAGCCAAGACTTGGGTACGGGGGATACGCAGTATTTT
>NA|TRBJ2-2|NA|TRBV16
CASSQAKNTGELFF
TGTGCCAGCAGCCAAGCTAAGAACACCGGGGAGCTGTTTTTT
>once|TRBJ1-5|TRBD1|TRBV5-6
CASSETGVNQPQHF
TGTGCCAGCAGCGAAACAGGGGTGAATCAGCCCCAGCATTTT
>NA|TRBJ2-7|TRBD2|TRBV14
CASSQDWASGKSYEQYF
TGTGCCAGCAGCCAAGATTGGGCTAGCGGGAAAAGTTACGAGCAGTACTTC
>NA|TRBJ1-2|NA|TRBV6-6
CASSYPPGSFGNGYTF
TGTGCCAGCAGTTACCCTCCGGGGAGTTTCGGAAATGGCTACACCTTC
>few|TRBJ2-3|NA|TRBV9
CASSVGSGTDTQYF
TGTGCCAGCAGCGTAGGTAGCGGCACAGATACGCAGTATTTT
>NA|TRBJ1-5|TRBD1|TRBV5-7
CASSETGVNQPQHF
TGTGCCAGCAGCGAAACAGGGGTGAATCAGCCCCAGCATTTT
>once|TRBJ2-3|NA|TRBV5-3
CARSRNTDTQYF
TGTGCCAGAAGCCGGAACACAGATACGCAGTATTTT
>NA|TRBJ2-7|TRBD1|TRBV11-1
CASSSRIGTVTGEQYF
TGTGCCAGCAGCTCCCGAATCGGGACAGTGACGGGAGAGCAGTACTTC
>NA|TRBJ1-2|NA|TRBV28
CASSLGTIYGYTF
TGTGCCAGCAGTCTGGGGACGATTTATGGCTACACCTTC
>NA|TRBJ2-2|NA|TRBV18
CASSPLPPWGTGELFF
TGTGCCAGCTCACCCCTCCCGCCATGGGGCACCGGGGAGCTGTTTTTT
>NA|TRBJ2-1|NA|TRBV23-1
CASSQPGTQQFF
TGCGCCAGCAGTCAGCCCGGTACCCAGCAGTTCTTC
>NA|TRBJ2-1|NA|TRBV9
CASSISDEQFF
TGTGCCAGCAGCATAAGTGATGAGCAGTTCTTC
>few|TRBJ1-2|TRBD1|TRBV7-9
CASSSNQGETGYTF
TGTGCCAGCAGCTCGAATCAGGGGGAGACTGGCTACACCTTC
>once|TRBJ2-7|NA|TRBV6-5
CASKAVSEQYF
TGTGCCAGCAAGGCAGTCAGCGAGCAGTACTTC
>NA|TRBJ1-2|TRBD1|TRBV30
CAWSTGQGFYGYTF
TGTGCCTGGAGTACGGGACAGGGGTTCTATGGCTACACCTTC
>NA|TRBJ2-1|TRBD1|TRBV27
CASSLVSGTDPYNEQFF
TGTGCCAGCAGTTTAGTCTCCGGGACAGACCCCTACAATGAGCAGTTCTTC
>NA|TRBJ1-5|NA|TRBV7-2
CASSFLPGHLSNQPQHF
TGTGCCAGCAGCTTCCTCCCGGGACACCTTAGCAATCAGCCCCAGCATTTT
>few|TRBJ2-2|TRBD1|TRBV5-4
CASSRGQGQNTGELFF
TGTGCCAGCAGTAGGGGACAGGGACAGAACACCGGGGAGCTGTTTTTT
>once|TRBJ1-1|NA|TRBV7-2
CASSFGVIGTEAFF
TGTGCCAGCAGCTTCGGGGTTATAGGCACTGAAGCTTTCTTT
>NA|TRBJ2-4|NA|TRBV6-1
CASSETRKNIQYF
TGTGCCAGCAGTGAAACGCGGAAAAACATTCAGTACTTC
>few|TRBJ1-4|TRBD1|TRBV7-3
CASSHRGQANEKLFF
TGTGCCAGCAGCCATAGGGGGCAGGCTAATGAAAAACTGTTTTTT